This TCR beta chain originates from a study of T cells in Graves' hyperthyroidism and ophthalmopathy. Findings of the study overall: The majority of expanded thyroid clonotypes above 0.001 also appeared in blood.

Ophthalmopathy in the patients scored at least 3 on Clinical Activity Score and at least 4 on NOSPECS grade, lasting under 3 months. Diagnoses used clinical symptoms, serum thyroxine and TRAb, thyroid ultrasound and orbital computed tomography. Regarding this clonotype: No antigen is known for it.

RNA transcripts were the template for amplifying TCR beta CDR3 regions. A set of HTBI primers served as the primers for a first-round RT-PCR of the TCR CDR3. Via MiXCR, TCRdb re-called the multiplex PCR reads, giving one row per CDR3 protein. This sample has 500,000 or so distinct CDR3 sequences, with roughly 17% found just once. The clonotype originates from a woman between 18 and 29 years old with Graves' ophthalmopathy. The sample taken for sequencing was blood.

This chain's CDR3 is CASSDLTGYGANVLTF. In DNA, the CDR3 is TGTGCCAGCAGTGACCTGACAGGGTACGGGGCCAACGTCCTGACTTTC. The chain links TRBV25-1 to TRBJ2-6, with 7 bases matching TRBD1. The junction had 6 bases not matched to a gene; V was cut back by 3 bases and J by 4 bases. CDR1 and CDR2 from the germline V gene are MGHDK and SYGVNS. CDR3 length: 16 residues.